Each of the 5 T cell receptor beta chains below was sequenced from the same sample in a study of blood T cell repertoires in COVID-19. Produced via immunoSEQ multiplex PCR; TCRdb's table is partial and in-frame only. The sample records over 25,000 clones, approximately 85% being singletons. Sequencing used peripheral blood. These TCRs come from a man older than 75 with active COVID-19.

CDR3 bases: TGTGCCAGCAGCGTAGGGAGCGGGGGGGCCGTAGATACGCAGTATTTT. It encodes CASSVGSGGAVDTQYF. The V and J genes are TRBV9 and TRBJ2-3, with 10 bases fitting TRBD2. Losses at the gene ends were 0 bases for V and 5 bases for J; bases not matched to a gene: 6. This CDR3 is built from 16 residues. Looked up from germline, CDR1 is SGDLS and CDR2 is YYNGEE.

The chain uses TRBV11-3 and TRBJ2-2; 9 positions agree with TRBD1. The length of the CDR3 is 14 residues. Germline CDR1 is SGHNT and CDR2 is YENEEA. V was clipped by 5 bases and J by 6 bases; unmatched bases: 4. The CDR3 sequence is CASSVGQGAGELFF. DNA for the CDR3: TGTGCCAGCAGCGTGGGACAGGGCGCCGGGGAGCTGTTTTTT.

V and J are TRBV5-4 and TRBJ2-5; maybe TRBD2 (5 bases). This CDR3 is built from 15 residues. CDR1 is SGHNT and CDR2 is YYREEE in the germline V gene (reference sequence). V dropped 4 bases and J dropped 3 bases, with 16 bases sitting between them. This CDR3 reads CASSPPPGEKETQYF. The CDR3 coding sequence is TGTGCCAGCAGCCCCCCCCCTGGGGAGAAAGAGACCCAGTACTTC.

J is TRBJ2-7 and V is TRBV27; 8 bases match TRBD2. J gave up 4 bases and V 11 bases, and 10 bases lay outside the gene matches. The CDR3 sequence is 13 residues long. In germline, CDR1 is MNHEY, CDR2 SMNVEV (reference sequence). The chain's CDR3 is CACRGGPGYEQYF. CDR3 DNA: TGTGCCTGCCGCGGGGGGCCCGGATACGAGCAGTACTTC.

V is TRBV7-2 and J is TRBJ1-1, with 7 bases identical to TRBD1. Germline V gene data show CDR1 as SGHTA and CDR2 as FQGNSA. The CDR3 loop spans 14 amino acids. Trimming cost V 5 bases and J 7 bases; bases outside gene matches: 10. The CDR3 DNA follows: TGTGCCAGCAGCGATACAGGGGCCCTGAATGAAGCTTTCTTT. It is translated as CASSDTGALNEAFF.